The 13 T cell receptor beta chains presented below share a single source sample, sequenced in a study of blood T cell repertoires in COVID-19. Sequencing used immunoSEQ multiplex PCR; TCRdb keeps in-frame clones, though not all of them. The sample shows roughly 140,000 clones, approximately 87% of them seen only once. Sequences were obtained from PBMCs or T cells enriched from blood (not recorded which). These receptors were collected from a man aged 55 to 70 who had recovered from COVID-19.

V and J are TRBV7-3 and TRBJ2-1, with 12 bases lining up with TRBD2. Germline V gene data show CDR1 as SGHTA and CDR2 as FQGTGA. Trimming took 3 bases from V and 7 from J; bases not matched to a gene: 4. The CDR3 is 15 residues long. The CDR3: CASSLWTSGVNEQFF. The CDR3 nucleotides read TGTGCCAGCAGCTTGTGGACTAGCGGGGTAAATGAGCAGTTCTTC.

CDR3 in amino acids: CAWSSIGQGQLRNGYTF. The CDR3 DNA is TGTGCCTGGAGTTCAATCGGACAGGGCCAGCTCCGGAATGGCTACACCTTC. V is TRBV30 and J is TRBJ1-2; 8 nucleotides agree with TRBD1. Germline CDR1 and CDR2: GTSNPN and SVGIG (reference sequence). Losses at the gene ends were 2 bases for V and 6 bases for J; bases not matched to a gene: 17. CDR3 length: 17 amino acids.

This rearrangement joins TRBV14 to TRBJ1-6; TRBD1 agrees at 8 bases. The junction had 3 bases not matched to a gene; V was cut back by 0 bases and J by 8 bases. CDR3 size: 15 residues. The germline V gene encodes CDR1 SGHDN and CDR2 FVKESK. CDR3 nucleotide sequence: TGTGCCAGCAGCCAAGAACGACAGGGGCATTCACCCCTCCACTTT. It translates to CASSQERQGHSPLHF. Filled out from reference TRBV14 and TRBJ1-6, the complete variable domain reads EAGVTQFPSHSVIEKGQTVTLRCDPISGHDNLYWYRRVMGKEIKFLLHFVKESKQDESGMPNNRFLAERTGGTYSTLKVQPAELEDSGVYFCASSQERQGHSPLHFGNGTRLTVT.

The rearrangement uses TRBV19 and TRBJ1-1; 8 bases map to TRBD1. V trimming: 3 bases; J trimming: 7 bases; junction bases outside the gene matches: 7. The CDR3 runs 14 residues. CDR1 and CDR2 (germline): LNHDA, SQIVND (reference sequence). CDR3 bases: TGTGCCAGTAGTATGGGGACAGGTAGGGGTGAAGCTTTCTTT. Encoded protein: CASSMGTGRGEAFF.

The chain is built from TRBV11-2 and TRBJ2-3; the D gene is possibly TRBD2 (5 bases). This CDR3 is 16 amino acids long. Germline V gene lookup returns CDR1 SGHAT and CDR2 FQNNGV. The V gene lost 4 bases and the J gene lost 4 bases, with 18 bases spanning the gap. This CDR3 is CASSSTTFGDADTQYF. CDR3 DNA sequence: TGTGCCAGCAGCTCAACCACCTTCGGGGATGCAGATACGCAGTATTTT.

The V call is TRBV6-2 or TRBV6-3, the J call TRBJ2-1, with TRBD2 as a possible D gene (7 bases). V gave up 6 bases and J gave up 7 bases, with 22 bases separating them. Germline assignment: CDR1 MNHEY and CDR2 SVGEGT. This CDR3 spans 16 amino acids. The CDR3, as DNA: TGTGCCAGCAGCCGACGAGGCGGGGGCGCCGAAAATGAGCAGTTCTTC. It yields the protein CASSRRGGGAENEQFF.

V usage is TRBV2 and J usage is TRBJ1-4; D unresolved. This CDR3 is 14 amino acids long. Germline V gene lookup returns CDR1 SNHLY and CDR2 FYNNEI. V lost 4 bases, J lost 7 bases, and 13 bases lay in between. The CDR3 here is CASSVYPRGEKLFF. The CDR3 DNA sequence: TGTGCCAGCAGTGTCTACCCTCGGGGTGAAAAACTGTTTTTT.

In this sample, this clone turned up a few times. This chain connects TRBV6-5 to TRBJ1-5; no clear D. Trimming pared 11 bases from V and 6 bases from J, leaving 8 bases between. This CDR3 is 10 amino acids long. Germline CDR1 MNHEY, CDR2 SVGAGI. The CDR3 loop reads CALGIQPQHF. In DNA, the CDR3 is TGTGCCCTCGGGATTCAGCCCCAGCATTTT.

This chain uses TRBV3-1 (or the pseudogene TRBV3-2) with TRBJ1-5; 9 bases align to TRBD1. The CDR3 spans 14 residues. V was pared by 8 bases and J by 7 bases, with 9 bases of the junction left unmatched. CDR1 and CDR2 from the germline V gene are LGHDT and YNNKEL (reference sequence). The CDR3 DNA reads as TGTGCCAGCGCCCCTGGACAGGGGAACCAGCCCCAGCATTTT. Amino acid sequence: CASAPGQGNQPQHF.

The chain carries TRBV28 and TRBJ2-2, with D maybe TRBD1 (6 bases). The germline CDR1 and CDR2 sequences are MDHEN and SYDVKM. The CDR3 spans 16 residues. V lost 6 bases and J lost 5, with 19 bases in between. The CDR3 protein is CASRFRDNRWTGELFF. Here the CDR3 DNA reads TGTGCCAGCAGATTTAGGGACAACCGGTGGACCGGGGAGCTGTTTTTT. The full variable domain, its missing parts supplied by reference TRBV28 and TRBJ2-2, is DVKVTQSSRYLVKRTGEKVFLECVQDMDHENMFWYRQDPGLGLRLIYFSYDVKMKEKGDIPEGYSVSREKKERFSLILESASTNQTSMYLCASRFRDNRWTGELFFGEGSRLTVL.

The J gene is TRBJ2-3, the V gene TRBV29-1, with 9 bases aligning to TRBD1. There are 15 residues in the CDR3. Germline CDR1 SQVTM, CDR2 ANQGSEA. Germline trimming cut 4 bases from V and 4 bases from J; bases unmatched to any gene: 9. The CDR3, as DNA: TGCAGCGTTGGCCGGGACAGGGTGGAATCAGATACGCAGTATTTT. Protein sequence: CSVGRDRVESDTQYF.

CDR3 sequence (DNA): TGTGCCAGCAGTACCCAGGGGGTAGAGAGTGAGCAGTTCTTC. The encoded protein is CASSTQGVESEQFF. The gene calls are TRBV2 and TRBJ2-1; 7 positions match TRBD1. J was trimmed by 9 bases and V by 5 bases; bases with no gene match: 10. Germline CDR1 and CDR2: SNHLY and FYNNEI. The length of the CDR3 is 14 residues.

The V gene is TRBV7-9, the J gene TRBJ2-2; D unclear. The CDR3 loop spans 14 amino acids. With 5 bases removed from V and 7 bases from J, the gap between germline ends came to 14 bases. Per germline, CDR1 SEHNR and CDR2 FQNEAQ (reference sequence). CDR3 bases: TGTGCCAGCAGCGCCCACTCAGCGAACGGGGAGCTGTTTTTT. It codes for CASSAHSANGELFF.